This entry lists 14 T cell receptor beta chains sequenced from one sample in a study of CD8 T cells in ankylosing spondylitis. TCRdb fed the 5' RACE reads into MiXCR, producing one record per CDR3 protein. The sample records around 890,000 distinct CDR3 sequences, 10% to 15% being singletons. Study-wide results and caveats: Characteristic, it appeared, of ankylosing spondylitis blood was a TCR beta motif of roughly eight highly homologous variants.

For these receptors, no antigen is known. The sequenced material came from blood, either unsorted or a sorted T cell fraction (not recorded which). The origin of the receptors is a male donor with ankylosing spondylitis.

This clonotype was counted ten times or more. J is TRBJ1-5 and V is TRBV20-1, with no clear D. This CDR3 is 13 amino acids long. Germline V CDR1 and CDR2: DFQATT, SNEGSKA (reference sequence). Between the trimmed V and J ends, which lost 4 bases and 0 bases, there was a span of 7 bases. The CDR3 spells CSAKGYSNQPQHF. The CDR3 DNA reads as TGCAGTGCTAAGGGTTATAGCAATCAGCCCCAGCATTTT.

This clonotype came up many times. The J gene is TRBJ2-5, the V gene TRBV3-1; D gene ambiguous. The CDR3 totals 11 residues. V lost 1 base and J lost 4, with 1 base in between. Germline assignment: CDR1 LGHDT and CDR2 YNNKEL (reference sequence). CDR3 sequence: CASSQAETQYF. In DNA, the CDR3 is TGTGCCAGCAGCCAAGCAGAGACCCAGTACTTC.

V usage is TRBV20-1 and J usage is TRBJ2-1; TRBD1 is a possible D gene (6 bases). Germline CDR1 reads DFQATT; CDR2 reads SNEGSKA (reference sequence). The CDR3 covers 15 residues. The V gene lost 1 base and the J gene lost 8 bases, with 18 bases spanning the gap. The CDR3 loop is CSARGPGTIIDEQFF. In DNA form, the CDR3 reads TGCAGTGCTAGAGGACCTGGGACAATTATCGATGAGCAGTTCTTC.

This clonotype was counted a few times. This chain joins TRBV28 and TRBJ2-1, with a tentative D call TRBD2 (7 bases). The germline CDR1 and CDR2 sequences are MDHEN and SYDVKM. This CDR3 has 15 amino acids. Trimming took 3 bases from V and 6 from J, leaving 15 bases between them. Here the CDR3 DNA reads TGTGCCAGCAGTTTTCTTGGGGGGGCAGGCAATGAGCAGTTCTTC. Its translation: CASSFLGGAGNEQFF. Together with reference TRBV28 and TRBJ2-1, the CDR3 gives the full variable domain: DVKVTQSSRYLVKRTGEKVFLECVQDMDHENMFWYRQDPGLGLRLIYFSYDVKMKEKGDIPEGYSVSREKKERFSLILESASTNQTSMYLCASSFLGGAGNEQFFGPGTRLTVL.

The CDR3, as DNA: TGTGCCAGCAGCTCCAAGGGGGGCTCTGGAAACACCATATATTTT. This codes for CASSSKGGSGNTIYF. The J gene is TRBJ1-3, the V gene TRBV3-1; D perhaps matches TRBD1 (6 bases). Trimming removed 5 bases at V and 0 bases at J, with 11 bases between. CDR1 and CDR2 (germline): LGHDT, YNNKEL (reference sequence). The CDR3 covers 15 residues.

There are many counts of this clonotype. The chain links TRBV4-3 to TRBJ2-7; D is uncertain. V was cut by 1 base and J by 1 base, with 8 bases left in between. The CDR3 loop spans 14 amino acids. Germline CDR1 LGHNA, CDR2 YSLEER. The CDR3 bases are TGCGCCAGCAGCCAAGGAACAGAATCCTACGAGCAGTACTTC. It translates to CASSQGTESYEQYF.

The chain combines TRBV5-1 with TRBJ2-2; 12 nucleotides agree with TRBD2. The CDR3 extends over 19 amino acids. Germline CDR1 is SGHRS and CDR2 is YFSETQ. V lost 2 bases and J lost 0; bases outside the gene matches: 8. The CDR3 reads CASSFTTSGGISNTGELFF. The CDR3 nucleotides read TGCGCCAGCAGCTTTACGACTAGCGGGGGAATATCGAACACCGGGGAGCTGTTTTTT.

The chain carries TRBV5-1 and TRBJ2-5; a weak D match, TRBD1 (6 bases). In germline, CDR1 is SGHRS, CDR2 YFSETQ. The CDR3 sequence is 16 residues long. The V gene lost 1 base and the J gene lost 5 bases, with 18 bases spanning the gap. The CDR3 reads CASSLFPGQTGETQYF. CDR3 DNA sequence: TGCGCCAGCAGCTTGTTCCCTGGACAGACGGGGGAGACCCAGTACTTC. The variable domain in full, completed from reference TRBV5-1 and TRBJ2-5, reads KAGVTQTPRYLIKTRGQQVTLSCSPISGHRSVSWYQQTPGQGLQFLFEYFSETQRNKGNFPGRFSGRQFSNSRSEMNVSTLELGDSALYLCASSLFPGQTGETQYFGPGTRLLVL.

This clonotype was observed a few times. The chain couples TRBV21-1 to TRBJ2-7; TRBD1, the table's D call, lacks a check against the DNA. TRBV21-1 corresponds to a pseudogene. CDR3 length equals 16 residues. The CDR3 region has the DNA TGTGCCAGCAGCAAAGAGGATTGGCAGGGGTTAAACGAGCAGTACTTC. This codes for CASSKEDWQGLNEQYF.

This clonotype was observed a few times. The V gene is TRBV28, the J gene TRBJ1-5; no reliable D call. The CDR3 covers 14 residues. Germline values: CDR1 MDHEN, CDR2 SYDVKM. The CDR3 reads CAVTKGYSNQPQHF. The DNA of the CDR3 is TGTGCTGTTACCAAGGGATATAGCAATCAGCCCCAGCATTTT.

The sample holds a few counts of this clonotype. The rearrangement uses TRBV15 and TRBJ2-3; 10 nucleotides align to TRBD1. The CDR3 runs to 17 residues. The V gene's germline CDR1 is LNHNV and CDR2 YYDKDF (reference sequence). V trimming: 2 bases; J trimming: 2 bases; junction bases outside the gene matches: 7. CDR3 DNA: TGTGCCACCAGCAGATCGGGGGGGACAGGGGCCACAGATACGCAGTATTTT. Translated, it gives CATSRSGGTGATDTQYF.

The chain couples TRBV5-6 to TRBJ2-2, with D possibly being TRBD2 (5 bases). The CDR3 runs 14 residues. The V end lost 0 bases, the J end lost 8 bases, and 11 bases lay between the germline ends. CDR1 and CDR2 (germline): SGHDT, YYEEEE. The DNA of the CDR3 is TGTGCCAGCAGCTTGGCCTGGGGAGCGGGGGAGCTGTTTTTT. This encodes CASSLAWGAGELFF.

The V gene is TRBV4-3, the J gene TRBJ2-7, with TRBD2 matching 9 bases. Germline values: CDR1 LGHNA, CDR2 YSLEER. V gave up 0 bases and J gave up 1 base; unmatched junction bases: 4. This CDR3 spans 16 amino acids. In nucleotides, the CDR3 is TGCGCCAGCAGCCAAGAGGAGACTAGCGGATCCTACGAGCAGTACTTC. Protein product: CASSQEETSGSYEQYF.

This clonotype was counted ten times or more. The rearrangement links TRBV7-3 to TRBJ1-1, with 9 bases that match TRBD1. The CDR3 loop spans 15 amino acids. After removal of 5 bases from V and 1 base from J, the junction contained 5 bases not matched to a gene. CDR1 is SGHTA, CDR2 FQGTGA, per germline. Here the CDR3 reads CASSKQGQGNTEAFF. For the CDR3, the DNA is TGTGCCAGCAGCAAGCAGGGACAGGGGAACACTGAAGCTTTCTTT. Full variable domain (remainder filled in from reference TRBV7-3 and TRBJ1-1): GAGVSQTPSNKVTEKGKYVELRCDPISGHTALYWYRQSLGQGPEFLIYFQGTGAADDSGLPNDRFFAVRPEGSVSTLKIQRTERGDSAVYLCASSKQGQGNTEAFFGQGTRLTVV.